This T cell receptor (beta chain) was found in a study of Ad26.COV2.S vaccination and SARS-CoV-2 variants. Overall study: Donor was one of the participants in the Ad26.COV2.S arm of the COV1001 trial. Dosing was one shot or two shots 56 days apart.

TCRdb keeps only in-frame clones here, not all; method: immunoSEQ multiplex PCR. The sample lists roughly 400,000 clones; about 89% were seen once. Treatment described: some 20 received Ad26.COV2.S at low or high dose, single or two shots; roughly five received placebo; per-sample allocation not given. The samples were gathered on day 63 after the first injection of vaccine or placebo. Germline CDR1 SGHVS, CDR2 FNYEAQ. This CDR3 is built from 17 residues. V was clipped by 1 base and J by 6 bases; unmatched bases: 3. The source was peripheral blood, collected in a trial of Ad26.COV2.S vaccine versus placebo. The chain carries TRBV7-6 and TRBJ2-1; TRBD2 matches 16 bases. This TCR was recovered from a person between 18 and 65 years old who received the Ad26.COV2.S COVID-19 vaccine or a placebo. The CDR3 is CASSLEGTSGRANEQFF. CDR3 nucleotides: TGTGCCAGCAGCTTAGAGGGGACTAGCGGGAGGGCCAATGAGCAGTTCTTC.